These T cell receptor beta chains were read from a single sample in a study of cytomegalovirus exposure and HLA in healthy donors. The data were produced by immunoSEQ multiplex PCR, yet TCRdb's version contains in-frame clones alone and is incomplete. Of some 200,000 clones listed, over 70% were seen once; the top ten hold approximately 3.9%. The sequencing input was PBMCs. These TCRs come from a man over 45 in good health and CMV-seronegative. CDR3s include the opening cysteine and the closing phenylalanine or tryptophan. A D gene is named only where the DNA matches it firmly. Expanded clones get a size class; other rows say once, few or many, or leave the size out.

V	J	D	size	DNA	CDR3
TRBV10-3	TRBJ1-2	TRBD1	-	TGTGCCATTGAAAATCCGACAGGGTTCAATGGCTACACCTTC	CAIENPTGFNGYTF
TRBV2	TRBJ2-1	TRBD2	few	TGTGCCAGCAGTGCTCAGCGGGGGTTTGGAAATGAGCAGTTCTTC	CASSAQRGFGNEQFF
TRBV6-5	TRBJ1-6	TRBD1	-	TGTGCCAGCAGTTACTCCGGGACAGATAATTCACCCCTCCACTTT	CASSYSGTDNSPLHF
TRBV7-2	TRBJ2-3	-	-	TGTGCCAGCAGCTTGCGGGGGCGGCGGGATACGCAGTATTTT	CASSLRGRRDTQYF
TRBV27	TRBJ2-2	-	-	TGTGCCAGCAGTTTGGGGCGCACCGGGGAGCTGTTTTTT	CASSLGRTGELFF
TRBV7-2	TRBJ1-2	-	-	TGTGCCAGCAGACTCCATTCCTCGGGACAAACTTTCGGGTATGGCTACACCTTC	CASRLHSSGQTFGYGYTF
TRBV7-9	TRBJ2-5	-	-	TGTGCCAGCAGCACCACCGGGACATTCCAAGAGACCCAGTACTTC	CASSTTGTFQETQYF
TRBV6-5	TRBJ1-1	-	-	TGTGCCAGCAGTGCAGGGATCCTCACTGAAGCTTTCTTT	CASSAGILTEAFF
TRBV10-3	TRBJ2-7	TRBD1	-	TGTGCCACCACTAAGGCCGGGACAGGGGCCTACGAGCAGTACTTC	CATTKAGTGAYEQYF
TRBV10-2	TRBJ1-2	-	-	TGCGCCAGCAGTGACAGCAGGGCCCCCGGCTATGGCTACACCTTC	CASSDSRAPGYGYTF
TRBV5-1	TRBJ2-1	TRBD1	few	TGCGCCAGCAGCACCGGGACAGGGGGCTACAATGAGCAGTTCTTC	CASSTGTGGYNEQFF
TRBV7-9	TRBJ2-1	-	-	TGTTCCAGCAGGGCCAGGGCGCCCTCAATCGGTGAGCAGTTCTTC	CSSRARAPSIGEQFF
TRBV7-9	TRBJ2-2	TRBD1	-	TGTGCCACCTCCGGACAGGGGATTTTAAACACCGGGGAGCTGTTTTTT	CATSGQGILNTGELFF
TRBV5-1	TRBJ2-7	TRBD2	-	TGCGCCAGCAGCTTGGCAGCGGGGCCTACCTACGAGCAGTACTTC	CASSLAAGPTYEQYF
TRBV11-1	TRBJ1-1	TRBD1	-	TGTGCCAGCAGCTTAGTGTCCGGGCAGGCAGGGGGTGAAGCTTTCTTT	CASSLVSGQAGGEAFF